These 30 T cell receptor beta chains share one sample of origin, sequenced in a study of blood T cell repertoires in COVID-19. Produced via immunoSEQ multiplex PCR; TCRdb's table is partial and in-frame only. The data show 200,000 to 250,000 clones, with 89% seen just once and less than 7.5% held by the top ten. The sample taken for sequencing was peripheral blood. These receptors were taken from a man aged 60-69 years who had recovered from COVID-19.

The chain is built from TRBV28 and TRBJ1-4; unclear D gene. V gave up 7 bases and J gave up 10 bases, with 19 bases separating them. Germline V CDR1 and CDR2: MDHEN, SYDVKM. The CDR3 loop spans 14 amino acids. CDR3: CASNPPGSARKLFF. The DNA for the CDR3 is TGTGCCAGCAATCCCCCCGGGTCCGCCCGAAAACTGTTTTTT.

The CDR3 nucleotides are TGTGCCAGCAGTTTGGGACAGAATCAGCCCCAGCATTTT. Its translation: CASSLGQNQPQHF. The chain joins TRBV6-2 or TRBV6-3 to TRBJ1-5, with 7 bases aligning to TRBD1. The length of the CDR3 is 13 residues. Germline trimming cut 4 bases from V and 4 bases from J; bases unmatched to any gene: 1. The V gene's germline CDR1 is MNHEY and CDR2 SVGEGT.

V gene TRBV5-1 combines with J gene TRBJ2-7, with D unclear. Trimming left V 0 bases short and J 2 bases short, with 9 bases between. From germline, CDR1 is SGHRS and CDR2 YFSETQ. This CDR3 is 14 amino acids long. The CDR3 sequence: CASSLGGFTYEQYF. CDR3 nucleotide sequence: TGCGCCAGCAGCTTGGGAGGTTTCACCTACGAGCAGTACTTC. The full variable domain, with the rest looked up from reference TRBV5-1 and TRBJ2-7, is KAGVTQTPRYLIKTRGQQVTLSCSPISGHRSVSWYQQTPGQGLQFLFEYFSETQRNKGNFPGRFSGRQFSNSRSEMNVSTLELGDSALYLCASSLGGFTYEQYFGPGTRLTVT.

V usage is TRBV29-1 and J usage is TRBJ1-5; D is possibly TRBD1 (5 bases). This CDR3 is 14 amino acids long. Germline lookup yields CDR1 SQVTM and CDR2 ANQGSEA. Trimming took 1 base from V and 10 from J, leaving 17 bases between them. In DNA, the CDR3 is TGCAGCGTTGAAGGTCAAGATGGGGCAGGTCCCCAGCATTTT. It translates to CSVEGQDGAGPQHF.

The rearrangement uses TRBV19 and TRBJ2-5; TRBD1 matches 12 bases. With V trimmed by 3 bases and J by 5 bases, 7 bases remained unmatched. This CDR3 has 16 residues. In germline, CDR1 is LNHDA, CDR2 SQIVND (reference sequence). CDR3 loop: CASSITGQGARETQYF. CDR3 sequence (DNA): TGTGCCAGTAGTATCACGGGACAGGGGGCGAGGGAGACCCAGTACTTC.

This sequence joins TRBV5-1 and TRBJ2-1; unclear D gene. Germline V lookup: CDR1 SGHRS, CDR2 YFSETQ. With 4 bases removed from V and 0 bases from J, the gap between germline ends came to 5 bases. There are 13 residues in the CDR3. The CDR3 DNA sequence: TGCGCCAGCAGCGCCAGCTCCTACAATGAGCAGTTCTTC. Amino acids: CASSASSYNEQFF.

CDR3 amino acids: CASSLGGSGTDTQYF. The CDR3, as DNA: TGTGCCAGCAGCTTGGGCGGGAGTGGCACAGATACGCAGTATTTT. The chain links TRBV28 to TRBJ2-3; 7 positions match TRBD2. The J segment lost 1 base and the V segment lost 6 bases, leaving 7 bases of the junction unmatched. This CDR3 is 15 amino acids long. The V gene's germline CDR1 is MDHEN and CDR2 SYDVKM.

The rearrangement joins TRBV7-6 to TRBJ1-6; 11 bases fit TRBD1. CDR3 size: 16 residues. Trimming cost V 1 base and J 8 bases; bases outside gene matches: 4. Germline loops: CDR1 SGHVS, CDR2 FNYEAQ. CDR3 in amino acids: CASSLDRGQGDSPLHF. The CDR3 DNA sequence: TGTGCCAGCAGCTTAGATCGGGGACAGGGGGATTCACCCCTCCACTTT.

The CDR3 region is CASSDFGGGNSPLHF. The CDR3 DNA reads TGTGCCAGCAGTGACTTTGGGGGAGGGAATTCACCCCTCCACTTT. The rearrangement links TRBV6-4 to TRBJ1-6, with D maybe TRBD1 (5 bases). Germline V gene data show CDR1 as MRHNA and CDR2 as SNTAGT. The CDR3 is 15 residues long. V was pared by 1 base and J by 7 bases, with 11 bases between.

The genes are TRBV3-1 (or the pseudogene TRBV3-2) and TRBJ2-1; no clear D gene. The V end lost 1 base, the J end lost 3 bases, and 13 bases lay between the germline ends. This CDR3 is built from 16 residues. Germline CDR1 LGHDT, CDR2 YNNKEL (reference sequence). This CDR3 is CASSQVRGGVYNEQFF. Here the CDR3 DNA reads TGTGCCAGCAGCCAAGTACGTGGCGGAGTCTACAATGAGCAGTTCTTC.

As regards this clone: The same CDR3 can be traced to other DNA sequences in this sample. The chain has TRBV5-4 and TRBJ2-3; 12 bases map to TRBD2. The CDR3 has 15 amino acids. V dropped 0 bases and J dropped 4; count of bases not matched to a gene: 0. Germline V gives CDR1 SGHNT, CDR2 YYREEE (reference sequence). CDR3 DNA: TGTGCCAGCAGCTTGGGACTAGCGGGAGCAGATACGCAGTATTTT. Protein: CASSLGLAGADTQYF.

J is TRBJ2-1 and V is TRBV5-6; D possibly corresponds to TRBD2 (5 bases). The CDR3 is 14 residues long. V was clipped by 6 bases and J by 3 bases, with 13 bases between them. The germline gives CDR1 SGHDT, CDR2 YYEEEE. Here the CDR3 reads CASNLREYYNEQFF. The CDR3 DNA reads TGTGCCAGCAACCTCCGGGAATACTACAATGAGCAGTTCTTC.

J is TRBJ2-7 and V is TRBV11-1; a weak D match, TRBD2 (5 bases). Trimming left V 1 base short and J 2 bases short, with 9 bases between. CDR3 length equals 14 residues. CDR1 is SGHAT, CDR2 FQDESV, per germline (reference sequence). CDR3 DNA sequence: TGTGCCAGCAGCTTAGTCGACGGGGCCTACGAGCAGTACTTC. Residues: CASSLVDGAYEQYF.

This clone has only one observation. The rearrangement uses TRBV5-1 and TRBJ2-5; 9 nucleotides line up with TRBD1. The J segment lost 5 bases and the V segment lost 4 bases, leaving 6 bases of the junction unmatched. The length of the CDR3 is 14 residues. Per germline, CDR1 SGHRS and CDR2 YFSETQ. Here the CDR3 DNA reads TGCGCCAGCAGCCTCCAGGACAGGGGTGAGACCCAGTACTTC. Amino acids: CASSLQDRGETQYF. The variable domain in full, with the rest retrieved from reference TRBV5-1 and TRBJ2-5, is KAGVTQTPRYLIKTRGQQVTLSCSPISGHRSVSWYQQTPGQGLQFLFEYFSETQRNKGNFPGRFSGRQFSNSRSEMNVSTLELGDSALYLCASSLQDRGETQYFGPGTRLLVL.

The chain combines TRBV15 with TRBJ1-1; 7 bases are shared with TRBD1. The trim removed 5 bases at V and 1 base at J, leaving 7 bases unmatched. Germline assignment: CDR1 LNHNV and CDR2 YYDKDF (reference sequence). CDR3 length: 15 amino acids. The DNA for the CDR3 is TGTGCCACCAGCTTCCCCGGGACAGCGAACACTGAAGCTTTCTTT. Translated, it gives CATSFPGTANTEAFF.

CDR3 DNA sequence: TGTGCCAGCAGCGTAGCTGGGCAGGTCGACGAGCAGTACTTC. This encodes CASSVAGQVDEQYF. V gene TRBV9 combines with J gene TRBJ2-7; no clear D gene. V lost 0 bases and J lost 5, with 12 bases in between. Germline lookup yields CDR1 SGDLS and CDR2 YYNGEE. This CDR3 comprises 14 residues.

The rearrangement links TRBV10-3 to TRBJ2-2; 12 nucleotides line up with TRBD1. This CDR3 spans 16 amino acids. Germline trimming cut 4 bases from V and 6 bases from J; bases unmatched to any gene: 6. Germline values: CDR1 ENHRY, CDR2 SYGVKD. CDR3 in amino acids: CAISAGTGGLAGELFF. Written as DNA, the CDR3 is TGTGCCATCAGTGCTGGGACAGGGGGCTTGGCCGGGGAGCTGTTTTTT.

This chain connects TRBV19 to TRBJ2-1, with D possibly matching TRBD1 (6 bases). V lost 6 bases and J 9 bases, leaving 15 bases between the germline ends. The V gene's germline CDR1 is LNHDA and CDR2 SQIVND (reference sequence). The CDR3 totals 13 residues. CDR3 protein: CASRSRGVGEQFF. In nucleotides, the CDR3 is TGTGCCAGTAGGTCCAGGGGTGTTGGTGAGCAGTTCTTC.

CDR3 coding DNA: TGTGCCAGCAGCACTGGGCAGGGGCACTCTGGAAACACCATATATTTT. This codes for CASSTGQGHSGNTIYF. The chain uses TRBV2 and TRBJ1-3, with D perhaps TRBD1 (6 bases). This CDR3 has 16 amino acids. Germline assignment: CDR1 SNHLY and CDR2 FYNNEI. The V and J ends lost 6 bases and 0 bases respectively, with 15 bases between them. Using reference TRBV2 and TRBJ1-3 for the parts outside the CDR3, the full variable domain is EPEVTQTPSHQVTQMGQEVILRCVPISNHLYFYWYRQILGQKVEFLVSFYNNEISEKSEIFDDQFSVERPDGSNFTLKIRSTKLEDSAMYFCASSTGQGHSGNTIYFGEGSWLTVV.

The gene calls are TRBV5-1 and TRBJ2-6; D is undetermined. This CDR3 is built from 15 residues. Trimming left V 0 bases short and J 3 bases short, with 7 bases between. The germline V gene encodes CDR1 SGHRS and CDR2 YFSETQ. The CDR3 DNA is TGCGCCAGCAGCTTGGAGCCTCTTGGGGCCAACGTCCTGACTTTC. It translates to CASSLEPLGANVLTF.

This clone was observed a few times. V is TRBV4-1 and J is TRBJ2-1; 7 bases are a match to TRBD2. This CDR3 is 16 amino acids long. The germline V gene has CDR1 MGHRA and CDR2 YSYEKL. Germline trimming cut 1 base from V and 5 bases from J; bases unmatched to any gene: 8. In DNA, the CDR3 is TGCGCCAGCAGCCAAGGTCCGCTAGCGGCCAACAATGAGCAGTTCTTC. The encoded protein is CASSQGPLAANNEQFF.

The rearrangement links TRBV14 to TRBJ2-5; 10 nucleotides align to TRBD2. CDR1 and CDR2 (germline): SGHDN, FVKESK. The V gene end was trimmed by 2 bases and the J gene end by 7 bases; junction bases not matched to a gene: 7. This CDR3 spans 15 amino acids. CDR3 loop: CASSQTSGAAMTQYF. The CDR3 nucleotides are TGTGCCAGCAGCCAAACTAGCGGGGCCGCGATGACCCAGTACTTC.

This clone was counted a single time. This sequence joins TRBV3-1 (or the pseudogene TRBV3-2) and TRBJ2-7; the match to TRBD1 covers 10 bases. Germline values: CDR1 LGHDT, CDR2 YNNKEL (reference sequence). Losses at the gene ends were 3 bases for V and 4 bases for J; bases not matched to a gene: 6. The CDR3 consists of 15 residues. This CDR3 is CASSQAGQGGYEQYF. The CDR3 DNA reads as TGTGCCAGCAGCCAGGCAGGACAGGGGGGTTACGAGCAGTACTTC.

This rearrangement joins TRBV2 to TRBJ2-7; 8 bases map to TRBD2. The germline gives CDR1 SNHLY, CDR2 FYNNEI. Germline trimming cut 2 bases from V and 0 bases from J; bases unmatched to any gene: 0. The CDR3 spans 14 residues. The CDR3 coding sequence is TGTGCCAGCAGTGAAAGCGGGAGCTCCTACGAGCAGTACTTC. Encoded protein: CASSESGSSYEQYF. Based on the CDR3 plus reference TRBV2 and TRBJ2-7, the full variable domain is EPEVTQTPSHQVTQMGQEVILRCVPISNHLYFYWYRQILGQKVEFLVSFYNNEISEKSEIFDDQFSVERPDGSNFTLKIRSTKLEDSAMYFCASSESGSSYEQYFGPGTRLTVT.

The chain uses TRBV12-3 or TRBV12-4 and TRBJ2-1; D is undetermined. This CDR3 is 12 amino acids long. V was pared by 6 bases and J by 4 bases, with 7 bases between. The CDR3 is CASSFRYNEQFF. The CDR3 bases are TGTGCCAGCAGCTTCAGGTACAATGAGCAGTTCTTC.

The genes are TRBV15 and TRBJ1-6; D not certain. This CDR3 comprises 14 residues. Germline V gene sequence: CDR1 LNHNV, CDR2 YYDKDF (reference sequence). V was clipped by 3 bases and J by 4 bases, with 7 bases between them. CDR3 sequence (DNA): TGTGCCACCAGCAGCGGGGTTTATAATTCACCCCTCCACTTT. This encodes CATSSGVYNSPLHF.

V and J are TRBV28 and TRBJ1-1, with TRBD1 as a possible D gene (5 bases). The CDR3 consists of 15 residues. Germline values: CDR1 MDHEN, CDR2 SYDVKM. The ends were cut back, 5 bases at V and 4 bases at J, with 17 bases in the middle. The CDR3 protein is CASSTGGAVGTEAFF. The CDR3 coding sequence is TGTGCCAGCAGTACAGGTGGGGCGGTGGGCACTGAAGCTTTCTTT.

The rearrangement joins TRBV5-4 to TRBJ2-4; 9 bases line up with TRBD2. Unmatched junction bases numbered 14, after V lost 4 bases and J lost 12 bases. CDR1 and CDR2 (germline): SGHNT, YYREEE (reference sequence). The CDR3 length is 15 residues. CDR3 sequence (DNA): TGTGCCAGCAGCCGAGGGACTAGCCCCGAAGAGGCTCAGTACTTC. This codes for CASSRGTSPEEAQYF.

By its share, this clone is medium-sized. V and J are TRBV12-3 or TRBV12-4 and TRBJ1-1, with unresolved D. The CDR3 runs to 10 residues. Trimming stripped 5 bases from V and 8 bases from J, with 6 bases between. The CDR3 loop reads CASSIREAFF. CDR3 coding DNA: TGTGCCAGCAGTATCAGGGAAGCTTTCTTT.

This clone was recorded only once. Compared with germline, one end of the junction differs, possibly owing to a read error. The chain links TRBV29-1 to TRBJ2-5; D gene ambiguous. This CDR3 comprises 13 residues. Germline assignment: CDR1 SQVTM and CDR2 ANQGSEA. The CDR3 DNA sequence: TGCAGCGTTGAAGATCAAAGGAGAGAGGCCCAGTACTTC. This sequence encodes CSVEDQRREAQYF.